The 21 T cell receptor beta chains presented below share a single source sample, sequenced in a study of beta chain features in type 1 diabetes. TCRB transcripts that were expressed got sequenced, as all of the isolated RNA had been reverse transcribed. Libraries were prepared by immunoSEQ multiplex PCR; TCRdb keeps only in-frame clonotypes and omits some of them. There are 300,000 to 450,000 clones in the sample; around 10% occur only once, and about 0.64% lies in the top ten. Antigen specificity for these receptors is unknown. Regarding the study as a whole: TCRB CDR3s from Type 1 diabetes patients were moderately but significantly shorter in all four CD4+ subsets.

The sample was central memory CD4+ T cells from blood. Source of these receptors: a man aged 30 to 39 with type 1 diabetes.

This clone was detected only a few times. The chain couples TRBV6-5 to TRBJ2-1, with TRBD1 matching 10 bases. CDR1 and CDR2 from the germline V gene are MNHEY and SVGAGI. This CDR3 has 15 residues. J was trimmed by 3 bases and V by 2 bases; bases with no gene match: 1. DNA for the CDR3: TGTGCCAGCAGTTACGGGACAGGGGACTACAATGAGCAGTTCTTC. Protein sequence: CASSYGTGDYNEQFF.

The chain combines TRBV11-1 with TRBJ2-7, with 10 bases identical to TRBD1. Germline CDR1 is SGHAT and CDR2 is FQDESV (reference sequence). The junction had 3 bases not matched to a gene; V was cut back by 3 bases and J by 1 base. There are 15 residues in the CDR3. The CDR3, as DNA: TGTGCCAGCAGCTTTGCGGGACAGGGGTCCTACGAGCAGTACTTC. Translated: CASSFAGQGSYEQYF.

The J gene is TRBJ2-2, the V gene TRBV27; 8 nucleotides agree with TRBD2. V was clipped by 8 bases and J by 7 bases; unmatched bases: 15. The CDR3 has 16 amino acids. CDR1 and CDR2 from the germline V gene are MNHEY and SMNVEV (reference sequence). CDR3 sequence (DNA): TGTGCCAGCCGTGGGAAAGGACTAGCTCTAGGCGGGGAGCTGTTTTTT. As protein: CASRGKGLALGGELFF.

This clone was counted between two and nine times. The chain links TRBV6-5 to TRBJ2-2, with a possible D match to TRBD2 (6 bases). CDR1 is MNHEY and CDR2 is SVGAGI in the germline V gene. The CDR3 consists of 15 residues. V dropped 6 bases and J dropped 6 bases, with 17 bases sitting between them. CDR3: CASREREILAGELFF. CDR3 DNA: TGTGCCAGCAGGGAACGGGAGATTCTAGCCGGGGAGCTGTTTTTT.

This clone was counted between two and nine times. The chain uses TRBV7-9 and TRBJ1-1; no clear D gene. CDR3 length: 15 residues. Germline values: CDR1 SEHNR, CDR2 FQNEAQ (reference sequence). Trimming removed 0 bases at V and 0 bases at J, with 8 bases between. The CDR3 region has the DNA TGTGCCAGCAGCTTAGCAAGGCGGGTGAACACTGAAGCTTTCTTT. It encodes CASSLARRVNTEAFF.

This chain joins TRBV14 and TRBJ2-1, with TRBD2 matching over 10 bases. With 4 bases clipped from V and 8 bases from J, the junction kept 8 bases outside the gene matches. CDR1 and CDR2 from the germline V gene are SGHDN and FVKESK. This CDR3 has 15 amino acids. CDR3 nucleotides: TGTGCCAGCAGCCTTCCTCAGACTAGCGGGTATGAGCAGTTCTTC. As protein: CASSLPQTSGYEQFF.

This clone was picked up many times. The gene calls are TRBV5-4 and TRBJ1-1; no clear D gene. CDR1 is SGHNT and CDR2 is YYREEE in the germline V gene (reference sequence). The V end was cut by 1 base, the J end by 5 bases, with 15 bases between. The length of the CDR3 is 15 residues. CDR3 DNA sequence: TGTGCCAGCAGCTTGTCTCCCGGGATACAAACTGAAGCTTTCTTT. Encoded protein: CASSLSPGIQTEAFF.

V and J are TRBV7-9 and TRBJ2-4; D remains unclear. V lost 1 base and J lost 9, with 4 bases in between. The CDR3 is made up of 11 amino acids. The germline V gene encodes CDR1 SEHNR and CDR2 FQNEAQ (reference sequence). CDR3 DNA sequence: TGTGCCAGCAGCTTAGGGAGCATTCAGTACTTC. As protein: CASSLGSIQYF.

This clone was seen only a few times. The CDR3 loop is CASRPGGQSNQPQHF. The DNA for the CDR3 is TGTGCCAGCAGGCCAGGGGGCCAAAGCAATCAGCCCCAGCATTTT. The rearrangement links TRBV7-8 to TRBJ1-5; 8 positions agree with TRBD1. Germline CDR1 reads SGHVS; CDR2 reads FQNEAQ. The CDR3 loop spans 15 amino acids. The V segment lost 6 bases and the J segment 1 base; nucleotides outside the gene matches: 5.

This chain uses TRBV28 with TRBJ2-1, with 11 nucleotides matching TRBD2. The CDR3 contains 16 residues. V gave up 3 bases and J gave up 9 bases; unmatched junction bases: 10. CDR1 is MDHEN, CDR2 SYDVKM, per germline. CDR3 coding DNA: TGTGCCAGCAGTTTGACCCCTAGCGGGAGGTACTCTGAGCAGTTCTTC. Its protein is CASSLTPSGRYSEQFF.

The chain is built from TRBV5-1 and TRBJ2-5; TRBD1 aligns across 7 bases. With 0 bases clipped from V and 3 bases from J, the junction kept 2 bases outside the gene matches. The CDR3 is 14 amino acids. Germline loops: CDR1 SGHRS, CDR2 YFSETQ. In DNA, the CDR3 is TGCGCCAGCAGCTTGGATACAGGGGAAGAGACCCAGTACTTC. Its translation is CASSLDTGEETQYF.

The rearrangement uses TRBV6-5 and TRBJ2-5; D might be TRBD1 or TRBD2, each matching 5 bases. V was pared by 5 bases and J by 2 bases, with 12 bases between. The germline V gene has CDR1 MNHEY and CDR2 SVGAGI. The CDR3 runs to 14 residues. The CDR3 reads CASSPRGGQETQYF. DNA of the CDR3: TGTGCCAGCAGTCCTCGGGGCGGGCAAGAGACCCAGTACTTC.

CDR3 protein: CASSVHMNTEAFF. CDR3 in DNA: TGTGCCAGCAGCGTACACATGAACACTGAAGCTTTCTTT. The V and J genes are TRBV9 and TRBJ1-1; D uncertain. Germline assignment: CDR1 SGDLS and CDR2 YYNGEE. Trimming shortened V by 1 base and J by 0 bases, and 4 bases separated the two germline ends. The CDR3 is made up of 13 amino acids.

Of note for this clone: Other DNA sequences of this sample code for an identical CDR3. The chain recombines TRBV4-2 with TRBJ2-3, with TRBD2 matching 8 bases. The CDR3 loop spans 17 amino acids. The germline CDR1 and CDR2 sequences are LGHNA and YNFKEQ. V dropped 1 base and J dropped 0; count of bases not matched to a gene: 6. The CDR3 reads CASSQGTSGTSTDTQYF. The CDR3, as DNA: TGTGCCAGCAGCCAAGGAACTAGCGGCACTAGCACAGATACGCAGTATTTT.

This clone has ten or more counts. The chain recombines TRBV9 with TRBJ2-7; 12 bases fit TRBD2. Germline trimming cut 3 bases from V and 5 bases from J; bases unmatched to any gene: 6. Germline CDR1 and CDR2: SGDLS and YYNGEE. CDR3 length: 15 residues. The CDR3 nucleotides read TGTGCCAGCAGCGGCCGACTAGCGGGAGAGAACGAGCAGTACTTC. Its protein is CASSGRLAGENEQYF. Full variable domain (missing parts from reference TRBV9 and TRBJ2-7): DSGVTQTPKHLITATGQRVTLRCSPRSGDLSVYWYQQSLDQGLQFLIQYYNGEERAKGNILERFSAQQFPDLHSELNLSSLELGDSALYFCASSGRLAGENEQYFGPGTRLTVT.

The chain uses TRBV29-1 and TRBJ1-2; D is perhaps TRBD1 (5 bases). Between the trimmed V and J ends, which lost 0 bases and 6 bases, there was a span of 14 bases. This CDR3 has 14 amino acids. Germline V gives CDR1 SQVTM, CDR2 ANQGSEA. The CDR3 here is CSVEEGDQVHGYTF. The CDR3 nucleotides are TGCAGCGTTGAAGAAGGGGACCAAGTCCATGGCTACACCTTC.

CDR3 bases: TGTGCCAGCAGTGAGGGACAGGGGGCTTGGCAGCCCCAGCATTTT. Amino acid sequence: CASSEGQGAWQPQHF. V usage is TRBV6-6 and J usage is TRBJ1-5; 12 bases line up with TRBD1. The CDR3 consists of 15 residues. Germline CDR1 and CDR2: MNHNY and SVGAGI (reference sequence). V gave up 5 bases and J gave up 7 bases; unmatched junction bases: 6.

The chain couples TRBV2 to TRBJ2-7; 8 bases map to TRBD2. The CDR3 is made up of 15 amino acids. Trimming at V came to 6 bases and at J to 0 bases, leaving 7 bases not matched to a gene. CDR1 is SNHLY and CDR2 is FYNNEI in the germline V gene. CDR3 nucleotide sequence: TGTGCCAGCAGCCCCCCCGGGACTAGCTCCTACGAGCAGTACTTC. Amino acid sequence: CASSPPGTSSYEQYF.

This clone occurred a few times. The rearrangement links TRBV5-1 to TRBJ1-4, with D possibly TRBD1 on 5 matching bases. The CDR3 has 17 amino acids. The germline V gene has CDR1 SGHRS and CDR2 YFSETQ. Trimming took 4 bases from V and 4 from J, leaving 20 bases between them. CDR3 in amino acids: CASSPLGRRADNEKLFF. CDR3 coding DNA: TGCGCCAGCAGCCCCCTAGGGCGCAGGGCTGATAATGAAAAACTGTTTTTT.

This chain connects TRBV10-1 to TRBJ2-5, with D possibly matching TRBD1 (6 bases). The length of the CDR3 is 14 residues. V lost 0 bases and J 2 bases, leaving 7 bases between the germline ends. Germline V gene lookup returns CDR1 WNHNN and CDR2 SYGVQD (reference sequence). The CDR3 is CASSESGAQETQYF. In nucleotides, the CDR3 is TGCGCCAGCAGTGAGTCGGGGGCACAAGAGACCCAGTACTTC.

The chain recombines TRBV19 with TRBJ2-7; 12 bases map to TRBD2. Germline trimming cut 5 bases from V and 3 bases from J; bases unmatched to any gene: 5. Looked up from germline, CDR1 is LNHDA and CDR2 is SQIVND (reference sequence). The CDR3 sequence is 15 residues long. CDR3 in DNA: TGTGCCAGTAGTCGACTAGCGGGAGTGAACTACGAGCAGTACTTC. Translation: CASSRLAGVNYEQYF.